This T cell receptor beta chain appears in the sequencing data of a study of T-cell memory formation after mild COVID-19. A single record per CDR3 protein comes from TCRdb applying MiXCR to the 5' RACE reads. The top ten clones hold approximately 23% of a sample with 250,000 to 300,000 distinct CDR3 sequences, 15% to 20% of them seen once. V gave up 4 bases and J gave up 0 bases; unmatched junction bases: 2. The germline V gene has CDR1 SQVTM and CDR2 ANQGSEA. CDR3 length: 14 residues. This clonotype was counted only a few times. This clonotype was obtained from a man younger than 35 who had mild COVID-19 (a few samples of this study predate the infection). Cell type and time point are not known. The chain joins TRBV29-1 to TRBJ2-3, with TRBD2 matching 9 bases. The sequenced sample was PBMCs or a T cell subset sorted from them (not recorded which). DNA of the CDR3: TGCAGCGTTGCTAGCGGGACTAGCACAGATACGCAGTATTTT. Its translation is CSVASGTSTDTQYF.